What follows are 10 T cell receptor beta chains derived from one specimen sequenced in a study of cytomegalovirus exposure and HLA in healthy donors. It was with 60 Vbeta and 13 Jbeta primers that the PCR ran. Assay used: immunoSEQ multiplex PCR; TCRdb lists only in-frame clones, some missing. This sample yields tens of thousands of clones, of which almost 85% are seen a single time; approximately 5.6% belongs to the top ten. The specimen was PBMCs. The source is a young woman in good health and CMV-seropositive.

The V and J genes are TRBV6-1 and TRBJ2-7; TRBD1 aligns across 7 bases. Trimming took 4 bases from V and 2 from J; bases not matched to a gene: 5. Germline CDR1 MNHNS, CDR2 SASEGT. The CDR3 runs 14 residues. The CDR3 DNA sequence: TGTGCCAGCAGTGTACGGACAGGTACCTACGAGCAGTACTTC. Translating it yields CASSVRTGTYEQYF.

CDR3 loop: CASSPTGDPQPQHF. Here the CDR3 DNA reads TGCGCCAGCAGTCCAACAGGGGATCCTCAGCCCCAGCATTTT. The V gene is TRBV5-1, the J gene TRBJ1-5; 7 bases map to TRBD1. The CDR3 contains 14 residues. CDR1 SGHRS and CDR2 YFSETQ come from the germline V gene. J gave up 6 bases and V 5 bases, and 8 bases lay outside the gene matches.

The chain is built from TRBV10-3 and TRBJ2-7; D is unresolved. Germline V gives CDR1 ENHRY, CDR2 SYGVKD. This CDR3 is 12 amino acids long. V lost 3 bases, J lost 1 base, and 4 bases lay in between. The CDR3 reads CAISDQSYEQYF. The CDR3 region has the DNA TGTGCCATCAGTGATCAATCCTACGAGCAGTACTTC.

J is TRBJ2-1 and V is TRBV9; TRBD1 might be the D (6 bases). CDR3 length: 14 amino acids. Germline V gene sequence: CDR1 SGDLS, CDR2 YYNGEE. With 3 bases removed from V and 3 bases from J, the gap between germline ends came to 10 bases. The CDR3 DNA sequence: TGTGCCAGCAGCGAGGACAGTTTCTACAATGAGCAGTTCTTC. As protein: CASSEDSFYNEQFF.

The V and J genes are TRBV15 and TRBJ2-5, with TRBD1 as a possible D gene (5 bases). The V end lost 0 bases, the J end lost 1 base, and 6 bases lay between the germline ends. CDR1 LNHNV and CDR2 YYDKDF come from the germline V gene (reference sequence). The CDR3 sequence is 14 residues long. This chain's CDR3 is CATSRDQGQETQYF. In DNA form, the CDR3 reads TGTGCCACCAGCAGAGATCAGGGCCAAGAGACCCAGTACTTC. Combining the CDR3 with reference TRBV15 and TRBJ2-5 gives the whole variable domain DAMVIQNPRYQVTQFGKPVTLSCSQTLNHNVMYWYQQKSSQAPKLLFHYYDKDFNNEADTPDNFQSRRPNTSFCFLDIRSPGLGDTAMYLCATSRDQGQETQYFGPGTRLLVL.

This clone was detected once. The J gene is TRBJ2-7, the V gene TRBV15; possible D gene TRBD2, 5 bases. Germline V gene lookup returns CDR1 LNHNV and CDR2 YYDKDF (reference sequence). The CDR3 spans 13 residues. V was clipped by 5 bases and J by 6 bases, with 14 bases between them. The CDR3 loop is CATSGRVAGEQYF. CDR3 DNA: TGTGCCACCAGCGGTAGGGTGGCGGGCGAGCAGTACTTC.

This clone has a count of ten or more. This chain joins TRBV5-6 and TRBJ2-1; tentatively, D is TRBD2 (7 bases). CDR3 length: 12 residues. Germline loops: CDR1 SGHDT, CDR2 YYEEEE. The germline V and J ends were trimmed by 5 bases and 9 bases, with 12 bases remaining between them. CDR3 bases: TGTGCCAGCAGTCCGGGGGGCCCTGAGCAGTTCTTC. Protein: CASSPGGPEQFF. Full variable domain (outside the CDR3, taken from reference TRBV5-6 and TRBJ2-1): DAGVTQSPTHLIKTRGQQVTLRCSPKSGHDTVSWYQQALGQGPQFIFQYYEEEERQRGNFPDRFSGHQFPNYSSELNVNALLLGDSALYLCASSPGGPEQFFGPGTRLTVL.

The gene calls are TRBV7-6 and TRBJ2-1, with 9 positions matching TRBD2. Germline assignment: CDR1 SGHVS and CDR2 FNYEAQ. The junction had 6 bases not matched to a gene; V was cut back by 5 bases and J by 4 bases. The CDR3 has 15 amino acids. The CDR3 coding sequence is TGTGCCAGCAGCGCGCGACTAGCGGCTTACAATGAGCAGTTCTTC. Protein: CASSARLAAYNEQFF.

The chain links TRBV29-1 to TRBJ2-1, with 7 bases fitting TRBD1. Germline CDR1 reads SQVTM; CDR2 reads ANQGSEA. J lost 4 bases, V lost 6 bases, and 9 bases had no gene match. The CDR3 has 14 residues. The CDR3 loop reads CSVTTGMGYNEQFF. For the CDR3, the DNA is TGCAGCGTCACGACAGGGATGGGGTACAATGAGCAGTTCTTC.

The V and J genes are TRBV9 and TRBJ1-5; 8 nucleotides match TRBD1. CDR1 is SGDLS, CDR2 YYNGEE, per germline. The CDR3 runs 15 residues. V shed 4 bases, J shed 2 bases, and the junction held 5 bases outside the gene matches. The CDR3: CASSFGQGGNQPQHF. The CDR3 coding sequence is TGTGCCAGCAGCTTCGGACAGGGAGGCAATCAGCCCCAGCATTTT.